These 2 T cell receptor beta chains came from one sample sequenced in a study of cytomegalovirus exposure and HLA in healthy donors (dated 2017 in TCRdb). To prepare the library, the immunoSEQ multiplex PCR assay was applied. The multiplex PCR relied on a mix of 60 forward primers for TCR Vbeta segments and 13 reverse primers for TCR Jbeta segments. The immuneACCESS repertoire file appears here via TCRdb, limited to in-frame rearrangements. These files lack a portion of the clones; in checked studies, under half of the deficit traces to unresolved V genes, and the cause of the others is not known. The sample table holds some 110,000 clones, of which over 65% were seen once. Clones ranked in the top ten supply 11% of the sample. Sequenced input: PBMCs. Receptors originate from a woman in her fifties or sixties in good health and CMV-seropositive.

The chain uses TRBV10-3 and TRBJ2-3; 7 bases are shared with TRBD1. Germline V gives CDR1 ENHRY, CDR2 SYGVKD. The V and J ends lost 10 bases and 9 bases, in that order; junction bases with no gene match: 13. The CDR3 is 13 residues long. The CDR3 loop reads CATSPGQSFTQYF. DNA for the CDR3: TGTGCCACCTCACCGGGACAGTCGTTCACGCAGTATTTT.

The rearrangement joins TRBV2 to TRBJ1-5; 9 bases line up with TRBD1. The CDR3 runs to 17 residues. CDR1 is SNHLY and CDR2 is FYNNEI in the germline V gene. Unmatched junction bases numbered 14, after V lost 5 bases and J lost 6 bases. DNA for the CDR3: TGTGCCAGCAGTCTTTCTGGGACAGGGCCGGTGGGTCAGCCCCAGCATTTT. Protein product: CASSLSGTGPVGQPQHF.